These 25 T cell receptor beta chains came from one sample sequenced in a study of T-cell memory formation after mild COVID-19. Via MiXCR, TCRdb re-called the 5' RACE reads, giving one row per CDR3 protein. The data contain some 50,000 distinct CDR3 sequences, 9% to 15% of them seen just once; the ten biggest clones take up about 25%. Sequenced input: PBMCs or a T cell subset sorted from them (not recorded which). Receptors were obtained from a man aged 18 to 30 who had mild COVID-19 (a few samples of this study predate the infection). Cell type and time point are not known.

This clonotype has a count of ten or more. J is TRBJ2-5 and V is TRBV5-1; 7 nucleotides line up with TRBD2. Germline loops: CDR1 SGHRS, CDR2 YFSETQ. The CDR3 sequence is 15 residues long. The junction had 5 bases not matched to a gene; V was cut back by 0 bases and J by 3 bases. CDR3 loop: CASSLEGLAEETQYF. The CDR3 coding sequence is TGCGCCAGCAGCTTGGAGGGTCTAGCGGAAGAGACCCAGTACTTC. The full variable domain, in which reference TRBV5-1 and TRBJ2-5 provide the parts outside the CDR3, is KAGVTQTPRYLIKTRGQQVTLSCSPISGHRSVSWYQQTPGQGLQFLFEYFSETQRNKGNFPGRFSGRQFSNSRSEMNVSTLELGDSALYLCASSLEGLAEETQYFGPGTRLLVL.

Ten or more counts support this clonotype. The chain carries TRBV20-1 and TRBJ2-7; D remains ambiguous. The germline V gene has CDR1 DFQATT and CDR2 SNEGSKA (reference sequence). Trimming pared 1 base from V and 0 bases from J, leaving 16 bases between. This CDR3 comprises 16 residues. The chain's CDR3 is CSARAAVDASSYEQYV. As DNA, the CDR3 is TGCAGTGCTAGAGCTGCCGTTGACGCTAGCTCCTACGAGCAGTACGTC.

This clonotype counts as medium-sized. The chain couples TRBV7-8 to TRBJ2-3, with D perhaps TRBD1 or TRBD2 (6 bases each). Germline V lookup: CDR1 SGHVS, CDR2 FQNEAQ. This CDR3 comprises 15 residues. V lost 0 bases to trimming and J lost 6 bases, with 13 bases between them. The CDR3 nucleotides read TGTGCCAGCAGCTTAGCCAAGGGGGGACGCGATACGCAGTATTTT. Amino acids: CASSLAKGGRDTQYF.

This clonotype occurred many times. This sequence joins TRBV4-2 and TRBJ1-4; D gene unclear. V was pared by 0 bases and J by 8 bases, with 13 bases between. The CDR3 loop spans 15 amino acids. Germline CDR1 is LGHNA and CDR2 is YNFKEQ. In nucleotides, the CDR3 is TGTGCCAGCAGCCAAGATCCGACCTCTCTCGAAAAACTGTTTTTT. This encodes CASSQDPTSLEKLFF.

This chain joins TRBV28 and TRBJ2-7; no clear D. CDR1 is MDHEN and CDR2 is SYDVKM in the germline V gene. The CDR3 has 13 amino acids. V lost 5 bases to trimming and J lost 0 bases, with 8 bases between them. CDR3 nucleotides: TGTGCCAGCAGTCCAGGTAGCTCCTACGAGCAGTACGTC. This sequence encodes CASSPGSSYEQYV.

This clonotype was observed a handful of times. The chain is built from TRBV15 and TRBJ2-6, with 8 bases aligning to TRBD1. V dropped 7 bases and J dropped 4; count of bases not matched to a gene: 9. The CDR3 consists of 16 residues. Germline CDR1 reads LNHNV; CDR2 reads YYDKDF (reference sequence). The CDR3 bases are TGTGCCACCACACCGCAGGGGGCAGCAGGGGCCAACGTCCTGACTTTC. Translating it yields CATTPQGAAGANVLTF.

This chain connects TRBV6-2 or TRBV6-3 to TRBJ1-2; TRBD1 might be the D (6 bases). The V end was cut by 0 bases, the J end by 3 bases, with 8 bases between. This CDR3 contains 14 residues. Germline lookup yields CDR1 MNHEY and CDR2 SVGEGT. The CDR3 here is CASSYSAGDYGYTF. The CDR3 DNA reads as TGTGCCAGCAGTTACTCAGCAGGGGACTATGGCTACACCTTC.

Concerning this clonotype itself: This may arise from a read error, as a much more abundant clone is one base away. The chain carries TRBV24-1 and TRBJ2-2, with D maybe TRBD1 (6 bases). Trimming shortened V by 12 bases and J by 6 bases, and 16 bases separated the two germline ends. This CDR3 contains 13 residues. The V gene's germline CDR1 is KGHDR and CDR2 SFDVKD. The CDR3 sequence is CAAGRTDPGELFF. As DNA, the CDR3 is TGTGCCGCTGGGCGGACAGACCCCGGGGAGCTGTTTTTT.

This chain uses TRBV6-2 or TRBV6-3 with TRBJ1-1; D is uncertain. CDR1 is MNHEY, CDR2 SVGEGT, per germline. Trimming pared 6 bases from V and 4 bases from J, leaving 15 bases between. The CDR3 runs 14 residues. CDR3 sequence: CASRTSGGSTEAFF. CDR3 in DNA: TGTGCCAGCAGGACCTCAGGAGGGAGCACTGAAGCTTTCTTT.

This clonotype was found many times. The gene calls are TRBV12-3 or TRBV12-4 and TRBJ2-1; possible D gene TRBD1, 5 bases. V shed 1 base and J shed 10 bases, with 11 bases lying between them. The CDR3 totals 13 residues. The CDR3: CASSLVVWGEQFF. The CDR3 DNA reads as TGTGCCAGCAGTTTAGTGGTCTGGGGCGAGCAGTTCTTC.

The table lists this clonotype with many counts. V and J are TRBV25-1 and TRBJ2-3; no firm D call. Germline values: CDR1 MGHDK, CDR2 SYGVNS. V lost 6 bases to trimming and J lost 4 bases, with 20 bases between them. The CDR3 length is 16 residues. The CDR3 region has the DNA TGTGCCAGCAGACCGCTGTCTTGGCGTGGAGCAGATACGCAGTATTTT. Its translation is CASRPLSWRGADTQYF. The full variable domain, in which reference TRBV25-1 and TRBJ2-3 provide the parts outside the CDR3, is EADIYQTPRYLVIGTGKKITLECSQTMGHDKMYWYQQDPGMELHLIHYSYGVNSTEKGDLSSESTVSRIRTEHFPLTLESARPSHTSQYLCASRPLSWRGADTQYFGPGTRLTVL.

The rearrangement uses TRBV2 and TRBJ2-2; 15 bases match TRBD2. With V trimmed by 3 bases and J by 4 bases, 6 bases remained unmatched. Per the germline V gene, CDR1 is SNHLY and CDR2 is FYNNEI. The CDR3 consists of 18 residues. The CDR3 region has the DNA TGTGCCAGCAGTGACCTCGGACTAGCGGGGGGGCCCACCGGGGAGCTGTTTTTT. Translated, it gives CASSDLGLAGGPTGELFF.

Judged by abundance, this clonotype is medium-sized (0.01 to 0.1%). The chain joins TRBV5-1 to TRBJ2-5; D possibly corresponds to TRBD1 (6 bases). CDR1 is SGHRS, CDR2 YFSETQ, per germline. Trimming left V 1 base short and J 5 bases short, with 12 bases between. This CDR3 region has 14 residues. CDR3 DNA sequence: TGCGCCAGCAGCTTGTTGGGGGCCGGGGAGACCCAGTACTTC. Protein: CASSLLGAGETQYF.

The chain couples TRBV20-1 to TRBJ1-1; D is unclear. Trimming left V 1 base short and J 8 bases short, with 11 bases between. The CDR3 runs 12 residues. CDR1 and CDR2 from the germline V gene are DFQATT and SNEGSKA (reference sequence). The CDR3 DNA reads TGCAGTGCTAGAGGTCTGGTGATAGAAGCTTTCTTT. Amino acid sequence: CSARGLVIEAFF.

There are a few counts of this clonotype. This chain uses TRBV5-1 with TRBJ2-5, with D perhaps matching TRBD1 (6 bases). CDR1 SGHRS and CDR2 YFSETQ come from the germline V gene. CDR3 length: 14 amino acids. The V gene lost 4 bases and the J gene lost 1 base, with 11 bases spanning the gap. The CDR3 sequence is CASSTPQGQETQYF. CDR3 nucleotides: TGCGCCAGCAGCACGCCACAGGGCCAAGAGACCCAGTACTTC.

This clonotype was observed a few times. The CDR3, as DNA: TGCAGTGCTAGAGATGGGGGGACGAAAGCCAAAAACATTCAGTACTTC. As protein: CSARDGGTKAKNIQYF. This chain uses TRBV20-1 with TRBJ2-4, with D possibly matching TRBD2 (6 bases). Germline CDR1 is DFQATT and CDR2 is SNEGSKA (reference sequence). Trimming shortened V by 0 bases and J by 0 bases, and 12 bases separated the two germline ends. This CDR3 is built from 16 residues.

The V and J genes are TRBV6-5 and TRBJ2-7; D unresolved. The germline CDR1 and CDR2 sequences are MNHEY and SVGAGI. V lost 0 bases and J 5 bases, leaving 14 bases between the germline ends. The CDR3 is 15 amino acids. The CDR3 nucleotides read TGTGCCAGCAGTTACTCGTCCCCGCATGTTGACGAGCAGTACGTC. Amino acid sequence: CASSYSSPHVDEQYV.

This clonotype was observed a few times. The chain combines TRBV4-3 with TRBJ2-1; possibly TRBD1 or TRBD2 for D (6 bases each). Germline CDR1 is LGHNA and CDR2 is YSLEER. CDR3 length: 12 amino acids. Trimming pared 1 base from V and 16 bases from J, leaving 14 bases between. CDR3 sequence: CASSQGSGARFF. In DNA form, the CDR3 reads TGCGCCAGCAGCCAAGGGTCGGGGGCACGATTCTTC.

This clonotype has just a few counts. The rearrangement joins TRBV20-1 to TRBJ2-5, with TRBD2 as a possible D gene (6 bases). V was clipped by 6 bases and J by 5 bases, with 19 bases between them. The CDR3 spans 14 residues. The germline V gene encodes CDR1 DFQATT and CDR2 SNEGSKA (reference sequence). The CDR3 loop is CSAAATSFWETQYF. DNA of the CDR3: TGCAGTGCCGCGGCCACTAGCTTCTGGGAGACCCAGTACTTC.

This clonotype showed up many times. The V and J genes are TRBV6-4 and TRBJ2-3, with 10 bases identical to TRBD1. Per the germline V gene, CDR1 is MRHNA and CDR2 is SNTAGT. The junction had 1 base not matched to a gene; V was cut back by 0 bases and J by 4 bases. The CDR3 length is 15 residues. In DNA, the CDR3 is TGTGCCAGCAGTGACTCGACAGGGGGCGCAGATACGCAGTATTTT. Its protein is CASSDSTGGADTQYF.

This clonotype has at least ten counts. The V call is TRBV7-9, the J call TRBJ2-7; 9 bases agree with TRBD1. Germline V lookup: CDR1 SEHNR, CDR2 FQNEAQ (reference sequence). Trimming took 3 bases from V and 0 from J; bases not matched to a gene: 6. The CDR3 runs 16 residues. CDR3 nucleotides: TGTGCCAGCAGCTTGGGGGGGACAGGGAGCTCCTACGAGCAGTACGTC. Translation: CASSLGGTGSSYEQYV.

This clonotype has just a few counts. V gene TRBV11-3 combines with J gene TRBJ2-2; D is possibly TRBD2 (6 bases). Trimming shortened V by 5 bases and J by 4 bases, and 11 bases separated the two germline ends. Per germline, CDR1 SGHNT and CDR2 YENEEA. The CDR3 is made up of 14 amino acids. CDR3 nucleotide sequence: TGTGCCAGCAGCCCGGGAGTGAGCACCGGGGAGCTGTTTTTT. Protein sequence: CASSPGVSTGELFF.

The J gene is TRBJ2-1, the V gene TRBV21-1; TRBD1 is the table's D call, not checked against the DNA. TRBV21-1 is noted as a pseudogene. CDR3 length: 20 amino acids. The CDR3 region is CASSKEGAATGPVQPYEQFF. For the CDR3, the DNA is TGTGCCAGCAGCAAAGAGGGGGCGGCCACAGGGCCCGTCCAACCCTATGAGCAGTTCTTC.

This clonotype was seen many times. The chain employs TRBV3-1 and TRBJ2-3; D gene unclear. Germline V lookup: CDR1 LGHDT, CDR2 YNNKEL (reference sequence). The CDR3 spans 16 residues. V lost 4 bases and J lost 0, with 14 bases in between. CDR3 residues: CASSPTWTVSTDTQYF. Written as DNA, the CDR3 is TGTGCCAGCAGCCCTACCTGGACGGTGAGCACAGATACGCAGTATTTT.

There are many counts of this clonotype. The V gene is TRBV7-6, the J gene TRBJ1-6; D is uncertain. There are 13 residues in the CDR3. V lost 0 bases to trimming and J lost 7 bases, with 4 bases between them. CDR1 and CDR2 from the germline V gene are SGHVS and FNYEAQ. The CDR3 DNA reads TGTGCCAGCAGCTTAGCAGAGAATTCACCCCTCCACTTT. It encodes CASSLAENSPLHF.